Listed below are T cell receptor beta chains from one sample, sequenced in a study of cytomegalovirus exposure and HLA in healthy donors. Using immunoSEQ multiplex PCR, the repertoire was profiled, and TCRdb retains in-frame clones only, with some absent. This table has over 110,000 clones, roughly 74% appearing once. The sequencing sample was made of PBMCs. Receptors originate from a woman in her 40s in good health and CMV-seropositive. The CDR3 runs from the conserved cysteine through the conserved F or W.

v_gene,CDR3aa
TRBV11-3,CASSPGTVSTDTQYF
TRBV7-9,CASSPHYRGSLEDTQYF
TRBV27,CASSLVAGVEQYF
TRBV9,CASSVGAGPTGELFF
TRBV6-5,CASSNGQGREKLFF
TRBV2,CASSGGTLAYNEQFF
TRBV28,CASSSIAGDGEQYF
TRBV5-1,CASSLGAGGAETQYF
TRBV6-4,CASSDGQGADTQYF
TRBV7-9,CASSPPGNRANIQYF
TRBV15,CATSRARTGVEQYF
TRBV27,CASSLRGGQETQYF
TRBV7-9,CASSLDRVAQETQYF
TRBV15,CATSRGARAGSGELFF
TRBV28,CASRLQGTEAFF
TRBV5-1,CASSWIAGGPEDTQYF
TRBV5-5,CASSFLNSGRAKYF